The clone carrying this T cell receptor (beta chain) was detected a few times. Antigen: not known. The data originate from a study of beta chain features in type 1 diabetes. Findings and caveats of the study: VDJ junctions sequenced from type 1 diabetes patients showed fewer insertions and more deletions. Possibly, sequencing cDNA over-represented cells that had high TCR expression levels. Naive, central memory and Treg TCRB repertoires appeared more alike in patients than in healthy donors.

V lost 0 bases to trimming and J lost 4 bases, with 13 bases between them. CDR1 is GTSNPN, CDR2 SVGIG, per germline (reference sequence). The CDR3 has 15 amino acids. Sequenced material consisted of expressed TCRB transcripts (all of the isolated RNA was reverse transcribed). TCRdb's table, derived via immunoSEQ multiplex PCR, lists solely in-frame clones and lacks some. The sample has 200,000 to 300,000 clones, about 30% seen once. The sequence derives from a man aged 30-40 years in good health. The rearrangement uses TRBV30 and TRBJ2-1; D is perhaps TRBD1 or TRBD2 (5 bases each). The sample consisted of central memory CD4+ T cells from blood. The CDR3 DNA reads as TGTGCCTGGAGTGTAAGAGGGGATCCATACAATGAGCAGTTCTTC. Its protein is CAWSVRGDPYNEQFF.